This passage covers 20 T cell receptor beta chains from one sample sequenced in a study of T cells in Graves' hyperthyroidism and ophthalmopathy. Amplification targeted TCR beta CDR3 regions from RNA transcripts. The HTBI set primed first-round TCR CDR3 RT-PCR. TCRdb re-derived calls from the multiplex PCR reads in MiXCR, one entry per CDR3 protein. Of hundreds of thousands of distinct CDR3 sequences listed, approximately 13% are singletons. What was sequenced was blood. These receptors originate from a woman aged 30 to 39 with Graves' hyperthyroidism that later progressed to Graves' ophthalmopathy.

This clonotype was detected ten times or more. The CDR3 sequence: CASSINSGGSYNEQFF. Here the CDR3 DNA reads TGTGCCAGCAGTATCAATAGCGGGGGCTCCTACAATGAGCAGTTCTTC. V usage is TRBV6-1 and J usage is TRBJ2-1; 9 bases are a match to TRBD2. Germline V gene sequence: CDR1 MNHNS, CDR2 SASEGT. CDR3 length equals 16 residues. Trimming removed 5 bases from V and 0 bases from J; junction bases left unmatched: 5.

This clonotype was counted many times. CDR3 amino acids: CASSQDLMNTEAFF. CDR3 in DNA: TGTGCCAGCAGCCAAGATTTGATGAACACTGAAGCTTTCTTT. The chain uses TRBV3-1 and TRBJ1-1; D unclear. The germline CDR1 and CDR2 sequences are LGHDT and YNNKEL (reference sequence). Trimming took 0 bases from V and 0 from J, leaving 5 bases between them. The CDR3 consists of 14 residues.

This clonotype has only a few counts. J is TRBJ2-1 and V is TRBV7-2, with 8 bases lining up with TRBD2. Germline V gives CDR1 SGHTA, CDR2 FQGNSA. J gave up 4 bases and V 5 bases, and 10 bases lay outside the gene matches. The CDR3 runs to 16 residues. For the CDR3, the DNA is TGTGCCAGCAGCACCACGAGCGGGAGTGGGTACAATGAGCAGTTCTTC. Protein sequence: CASSTTSGSGYNEQFF.

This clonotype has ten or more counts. The CDR3: CAWSGGYGQPQHF. As DNA, the CDR3 is TGTGCCTGGAGTGGTGGGTATGGTCAGCCCCAGCATTTT. The genes are TRBV30 and TRBJ1-5; D is uncertain. The CDR3 spans 13 residues. Germline CDR1 reads GTSNPN; CDR2 reads SVGIG (reference sequence). V lost 1 base to trimming and J lost 6 bases, with 10 bases between them. Based on the CDR3 plus reference TRBV30 and TRBJ1-5, the full variable domain is SQTIHQWPATLVQPVGSPLSLECTVEGTSNPNLYWYRQAAGRGLQLLFYSVGIGQISSEVPQNLSASRPQDRQFILSSKKLLLSDSGFYLCAWSGGYGQPQHFGDGTRLSIL.

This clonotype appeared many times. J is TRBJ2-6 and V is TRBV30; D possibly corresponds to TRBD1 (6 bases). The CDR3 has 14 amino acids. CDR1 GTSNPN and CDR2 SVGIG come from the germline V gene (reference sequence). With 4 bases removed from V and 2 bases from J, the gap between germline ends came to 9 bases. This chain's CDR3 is CAWTTGTGANVLTF. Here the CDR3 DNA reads TGTGCCTGGACCACAGGGACTGGGGCCAACGTCCTGACTTTC.

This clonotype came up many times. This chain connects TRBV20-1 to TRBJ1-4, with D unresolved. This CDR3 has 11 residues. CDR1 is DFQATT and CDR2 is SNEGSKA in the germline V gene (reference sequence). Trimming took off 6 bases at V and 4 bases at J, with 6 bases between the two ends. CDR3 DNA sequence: TGCAGTGCCTTTCTTAATGAAAAACTGTTTTTT. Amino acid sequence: CSAFLNEKLFF.

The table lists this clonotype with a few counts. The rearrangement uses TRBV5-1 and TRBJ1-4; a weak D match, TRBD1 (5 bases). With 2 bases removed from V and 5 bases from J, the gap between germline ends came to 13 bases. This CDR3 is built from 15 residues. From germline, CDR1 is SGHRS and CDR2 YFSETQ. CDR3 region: CASSFGDGGNEKLFF. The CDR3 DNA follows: TGCGCCAGCAGCTTTGGGGACGGAGGAAATGAAAAACTGTTTTTT.

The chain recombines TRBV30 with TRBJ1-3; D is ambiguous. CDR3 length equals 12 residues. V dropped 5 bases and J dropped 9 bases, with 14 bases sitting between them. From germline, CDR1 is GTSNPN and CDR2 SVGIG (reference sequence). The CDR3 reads CAWVELGSTIYF. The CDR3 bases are TGTGCCTGGGTCGAGTTGGGTAGCACCATATATTTT.

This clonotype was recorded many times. The CDR3 DNA is TGTGCCAGCAGCTTATTTGGTACGACAGAGAAGAACACTGAAGCTTTCTTT. It is translated as CASSLFGTTEKNTEAFF. This rearrangement joins TRBV7-9 to TRBJ1-1; a weak D match, TRBD1 (5 bases). Germline V gives CDR1 SEHNR, CDR2 FQNEAQ (reference sequence). V lost 2 bases to trimming and J lost 1 base, with 17 bases between them. The CDR3 spans 17 residues.

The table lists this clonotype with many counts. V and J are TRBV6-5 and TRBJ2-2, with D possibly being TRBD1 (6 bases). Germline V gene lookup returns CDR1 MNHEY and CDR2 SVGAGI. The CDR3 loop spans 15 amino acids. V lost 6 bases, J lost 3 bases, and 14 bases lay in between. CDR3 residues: CASRDGQIHTGELFF. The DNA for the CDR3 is TGTGCCAGCAGGGATGGACAGATCCACACCGGGGAGCTGTTTTTT.

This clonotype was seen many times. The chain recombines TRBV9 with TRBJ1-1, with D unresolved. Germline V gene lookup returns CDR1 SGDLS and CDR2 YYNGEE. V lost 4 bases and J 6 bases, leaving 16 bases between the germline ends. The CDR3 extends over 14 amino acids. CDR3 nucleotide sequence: TGTGCCAGCAGCAGCGTGGTCAACCGGGCTGAAGCTTTCTTT. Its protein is CASSSVVNRAEAFF.

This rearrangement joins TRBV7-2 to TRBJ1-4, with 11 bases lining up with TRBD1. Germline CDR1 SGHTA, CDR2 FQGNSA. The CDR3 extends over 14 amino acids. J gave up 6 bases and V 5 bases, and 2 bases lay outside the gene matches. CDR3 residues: CASSRDRGYEKLFF. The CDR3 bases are TGTGCCAGCAGCCGGGACAGGGGGTATGAAAAACTGTTTTTT.

CDR3 in DNA: TGCGCCAGCAGCTTACCCGCAGGGGGCGGGTGGACTGAAGCTTTCTTT. The encoded protein is CASSLPAGGGWTEAFF. The chain joins TRBV5-1 to TRBJ1-1; 8 bases match TRBD1. CDR1 SGHRS and CDR2 YFSETQ come from the germline V gene. V shed 2 bases, J shed 5 bases, and the junction held 11 bases outside the gene matches. This CDR3 has 16 amino acids. The variable domain in full, with the rest retrieved from reference TRBV5-1 and TRBJ1-1, is KAGVTQTPRYLIKTRGQQVTLSCSPISGHRSVSWYQQTPGQGLQFLFEYFSETQRNKGNFPGRFSGRQFSNSRSEMNVSTLELGDSALYLCASSLPAGGGWTEAFFGQGTRLTVV.

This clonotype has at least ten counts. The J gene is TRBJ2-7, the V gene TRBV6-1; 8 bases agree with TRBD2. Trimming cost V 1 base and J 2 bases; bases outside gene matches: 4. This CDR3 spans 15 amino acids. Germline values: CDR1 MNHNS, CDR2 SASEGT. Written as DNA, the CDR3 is TGTGCCAGCAGTGAAGGTAGCGGGATGGCCTACGAGCAGTACTTC. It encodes CASSEGSGMAYEQYF.

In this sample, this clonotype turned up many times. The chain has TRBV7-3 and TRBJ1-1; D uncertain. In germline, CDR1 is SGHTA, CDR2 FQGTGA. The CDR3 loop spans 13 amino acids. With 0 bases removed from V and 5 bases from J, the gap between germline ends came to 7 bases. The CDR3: CASSLTPRTEAFF. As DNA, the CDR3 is TGTGCCAGCAGCTTAACACCTAGGACTGAAGCTTTCTTT. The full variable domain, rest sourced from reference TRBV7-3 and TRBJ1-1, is GAGVSQTPSNKVTEKGKYVELRCDPISGHTALYWYRQSLGQGPEFLIYFQGTGAADDSGLPNDRFFAVRPEGSVSTLKIQRTERGDSAVYLCASSLTPRTEAFFGQGTRLTVV.

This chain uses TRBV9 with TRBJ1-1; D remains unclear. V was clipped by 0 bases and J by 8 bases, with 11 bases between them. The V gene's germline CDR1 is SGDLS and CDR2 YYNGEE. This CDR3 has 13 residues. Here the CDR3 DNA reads TGTGCCAGCAGCGTAGGACCTTTGGCCGAAGCTTTCTTT. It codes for CASSVGPLAEAFF.

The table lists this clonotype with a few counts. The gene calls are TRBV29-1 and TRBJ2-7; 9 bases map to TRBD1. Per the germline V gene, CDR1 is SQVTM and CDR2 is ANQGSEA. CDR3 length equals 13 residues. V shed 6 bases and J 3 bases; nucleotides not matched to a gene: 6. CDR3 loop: CSVLWDRVYEQYF. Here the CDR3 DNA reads TGCAGCGTCCTATGGGACAGGGTCTACGAGCAGTACTTC.

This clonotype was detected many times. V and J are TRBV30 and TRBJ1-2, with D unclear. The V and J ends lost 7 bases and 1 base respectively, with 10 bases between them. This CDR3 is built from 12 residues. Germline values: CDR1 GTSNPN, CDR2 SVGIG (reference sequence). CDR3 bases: TGTGCCTCACTTACGGATAACTATGGCTACACCTTC. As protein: CASLTDNYGYTF.

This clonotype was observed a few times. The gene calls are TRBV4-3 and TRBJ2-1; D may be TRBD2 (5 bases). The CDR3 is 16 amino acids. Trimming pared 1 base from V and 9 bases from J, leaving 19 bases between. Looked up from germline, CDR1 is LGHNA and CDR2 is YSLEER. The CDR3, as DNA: TGCGCCAGCAGCCAAGGGTTCGGGGTGTCCGTAGGTGAGCAGTTCTTC. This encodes CASSQGFGVSVGEQFF.

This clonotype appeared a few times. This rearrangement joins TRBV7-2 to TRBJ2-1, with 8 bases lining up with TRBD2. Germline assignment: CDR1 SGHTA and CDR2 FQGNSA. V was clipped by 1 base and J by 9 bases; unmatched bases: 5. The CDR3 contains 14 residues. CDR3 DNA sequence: TGTGCCAGCAGCTTAGTAGCGGGATCGTCTGAGCAGTTCTTC. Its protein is CASSLVAGSSEQFF.